A selection of T cell receptor beta chains follows, all from one sample in a study of blood T cell repertoires in COVID-19. This table comes from immunoSEQ multiplex PCR, and its TCRdb copy is limited to in-frame clones, with some not included. Altogether about 270,000 clones are present, 85% to 90% being singletons, with the ten largest covering about an eighth. The material sequenced was peripheral blood. Receptors originate from a woman aged 25 to 39 with COVID-19, enrolled during active disease. Both conserved end residues are part of each CDR3. A D gene is named only where the DNA matches it firmly. Clone size is not always given. Where it is, it says once, few, many or a class for expanded clones.

D gene: NA
J gene: TRBJ2-3
V gene: TRBV5-6
clone size: NA
CDR3 protein: CASSLAPGGPDEGTDTQYF
CDR3 DNA: TGTGCCAGCAGCTTGGCCCCGGGGGGCCCGGATGAAGGCACAGATACGCAGTATTTT

D gene: TRBD2
J gene: TRBJ2-7
V gene: TRBV18
clone size: NA
CDR3 protein: CASSPGLSGVHEQYF
CDR3 DNA: TGTGCCAGCTCACCAGGGCTTAGCGGGGTCCACGAGCAGTACTTC

D gene: TRBD1
J gene: TRBJ2-1
V gene: TRBV13
clone size: NA
CDR3 protein: CASSLPGQGHNEQFF
CDR3 DNA: TGTGCCAGCAGCTTACCGGGACAGGGTCACAATGAGCAGTTCTTC

D gene: NA
J gene: TRBJ2-1
V gene: TRBV5-1
clone size: NA
CDR3 protein: CASSPGAGADLILGFF
CDR3 DNA: TGCGCCAGCAGCCCAGGGGCAGGGGCTGATCTAATACTGGGATTCTTC

D gene: NA
J gene: TRBJ2-2
V gene: TRBV6-5
clone size: NA
CDR3 protein: CASSYDRVELFF
CDR3 DNA: TGTGCCAGCAGCTACGACAGAGTCGAGCTGTTTTTT

D gene: TRBD1
J gene: TRBJ2-4
V gene: TRBV5-4
clone size: NA
CDR3 protein: CASSSGDRGSIAKNIQYF
CDR3 DNA: TGTGCCAGCAGCTCCGGGGACAGGGGTTCAATAGCCAAAAACATTCAGTACTTC

D gene: NA
J gene: TRBJ1-3
V gene: TRBV6-1
clone size: NA
CDR3 protein: CASSEIAGSGNTIYF
CDR3 DNA: TGTGCCAGCAGTGAGATCGCAGGCTCTGGAAACACCATATATTTT

D gene: NA
J gene: TRBJ1-6
V gene: TRBV3-1/TRBV3-2
clone size: once
CDR3 protein: CASSHVGGQFNSPLHF
CDR3 DNA: TGTGCCAGCAGCCATGTGGGGGGTCAATTTAATTCACCCCTCCACTTT

D gene: NA
J gene: TRBJ2-5
V gene: TRBV24-1
clone size: NA
CDR3 protein: CATSDHTAGAGETQYF
CDR3 DNA: TGTGCCACCAGTGATCACACCGCAGGGGCTGGCGAGACCCAGTACTTC

D gene: TRBD2
J gene: TRBJ2-4
V gene: TRBV3-1/TRBV3-2
clone size: NA
CDR3 protein: CASSPPSGGVAKNIQYF
CDR3 DNA: TGTGCCAGCAGCCCCCCTAGCGGGGGGGTAGCCAAAAACATTCAGTACTTC

D gene: NA
J gene: TRBJ2-1
V gene: TRBV11-2
clone size: NA
CDR3 protein: CASSLAGTLREQFF
CDR3 DNA: TGTGCCAGCAGCTTAGCTGGGACTTTGAGGGAGCAGTTCTTC

D gene: TRBD1
J gene: TRBJ2-1
V gene: TRBV24-1
clone size: NA
CDR3 protein: CATGTGNYNEQFF
CDR3 DNA: TGTGCCACCGGGACAGGCAACTACAATGAGCAGTTCTTC

D gene: NA
J gene: TRBJ2-5
V gene: TRBV2
clone size: NA
CDR3 protein: CASGRTSGVTQYF
CDR3 DNA: TGTGCCAGCGGGAGGACAAGCGGAGTAACCCAGTACTTC

D gene: TRBD2
J gene: TRBJ2-7
V gene: TRBV5-1
clone size: NA
CDR3 protein: CASKREGSSYEQYF
CDR3 DNA: TGCGCCAGCAAAAGGGAGGGGAGCTCCTACGAGCAGTACTTC

D gene: NA
J gene: TRBJ1-4
V gene: TRBV5-5
clone size: NA
CDR3 protein: CASSIGQTEKLFF
CDR3 DNA: TGTGCCAGCAGCATTGGACAGACTGAAAAACTGTTTTTT

D gene: TRBD2
J gene: TRBJ2-7
V gene: TRBV5-1
clone size: NA
CDR3 protein: CASSLFSGDTYEQYF
CDR3 DNA: TGCGCCAGCAGCTTGTTTAGCGGGGATACCTACGAGCAGTACTTC

D gene: NA
J gene: TRBJ2-3
V gene: TRBV5-1
clone size: NA
CDR3 protein: CASTKRESTDTQYF
CDR3 DNA: TGCGCCAGCACCAAAAGGGAGAGCACAGATACGCAGTATTTT

D gene: TRBD1
J gene: TRBJ2-3
V gene: TRBV6-5
clone size: once
CDR3 protein: CASSPRDRAADTQYF
CDR3 DNA: TGTGCCAGCAGCCCCCGGGACAGGGCCGCAGATACGCAGTATTTT

D gene: NA
J gene: TRBJ1-5
V gene: TRBV19
clone size: once
CDR3 protein: CASSSPLTVLYQPQHF
CDR3 DNA: TGTGCCAGTAGTTCTCCTCTGACAGTCCTATATCAGCCCCAGCATTTT

D gene: NA
J gene: TRBJ2-6
V gene: TRBV6-2/TRBV6-3
clone size: NA
CDR3 protein: CASSYGRGGYSGANVLTF
CDR3 DNA: TGTGCCAGCAGTTACGGTAGGGGCGGCTACTCTGGGGCCAACGTCCTGACTTTC

D gene: NA
J gene: TRBJ1-1
V gene: TRBV12-3/TRBV12-4
clone size: NA
CDR3 protein: CASSLGPEAFF
CDR3 DNA: TGTGCCAGCAGTTTAGGGCCAGAAGCTTTCTTT

D gene: NA
J gene: TRBJ2-2
V gene: TRBV18
clone size: NA
CDR3 protein: CASSLGVTGELFF
CDR3 DNA: TGTGCCAGCTCACTGGGAGTTACCGGGGAGCTGTTTTTT

D gene: NA
J gene: TRBJ2-1
V gene: TRBV5-5
clone size: once
CDR3 protein: CASSLQNPSYNEQFF
CDR3 DNA: TGTGCCAGCAGCTTACAGAACCCCTCCTACAATGAGCAGTTCTTC

D gene: TRBD1
J gene: TRBJ1-2
V gene: TRBV19
clone size: NA
CDR3 protein: CASSLDRGIDGYTF
CDR3 DNA: TGTGCCAGTAGTTTGGACAGGGGTATCGATGGCTACACCTTC

D gene: TRBD2
J gene: TRBJ2-3
V gene: TRBV7-8
clone size: NA
CDR3 protein: CASSLTSGEVDTQYF
CDR3 DNA: TGTGCCAGCAGCTTAACTAGCGGGGAAGTAGATACGCAGTATTTT

D gene: NA
J gene: TRBJ1-1
V gene: TRBV9
clone size: NA
CDR3 protein: CASSSRGVTEAFF
CDR3 DNA: TGTGCCAGCAGCAGCCGGGGAGTGACTGAAGCTTTCTTT

D gene: TRBD2
J gene: TRBJ2-1
V gene: TRBV6-2/TRBV6-3
clone size: NA
CDR3 protein: CASSFLAGAYNEQFF
CDR3 DNA: TGTGCCAGCAGTTTCCTAGCGGGGGCCTACAATGAGCAGTTCTTC

D gene: TRBD1
J gene: TRBJ2-7
V gene: TRBV3-1/TRBV3-2
clone size: NA
CDR3 protein: CASSYTGGSYEQYF
CDR3 DNA: TGTGCCAGCAGTTACACAGGGGGTTCGTACGAGCAGTACTTC

D gene: NA
J gene: TRBJ2-1
V gene: TRBV2
clone size: NA
CDR3 protein: CASSELSYNEQFF
CDR3 DNA: TGTGCCAGCAGTGAACTTAGCTACAATGAGCAGTTCTTC

D gene: NA
J gene: TRBJ2-5
V gene: TRBV27
clone size: NA
CDR3 protein: CASRSTQETQYF
CDR3 DNA: TGTGCCAGCAGATCGACACAAGAGACCCAGTACTTC

D gene: NA
J gene: TRBJ1-2
V gene: TRBV18
clone size: NA
CDR3 protein: CASSRGLNYGYTF
CDR3 DNA: TGTGCCAGCTCACGAGGGCTTAACTATGGCTACACCTTC

D gene: NA
J gene: TRBJ1-1
V gene: TRBV15
clone size: NA
CDR3 protein: CATSIPPKFLAFF
CDR3 DNA: TGTGCCACCAGCATCCCGCCTAAGTTTCTGGCTTTCTTT

D gene: NA
J gene: TRBJ1-1
V gene: TRBV7-2
clone size: NA
CDR3 protein: CASTPGMVWGADTEAFF
CDR3 DNA: TGTGCCAGCACCCCGGGCATGGTTTGGGGCGCGGACACTGAAGCTTTCTTT

D gene: NA
J gene: TRBJ2-7
V gene: TRBV4-2
clone size: NA
CDR3 protein: CASSSWAPEGYEQYF
CDR3 DNA: TGTGCCAGCAGCTCCTGGGCCCCCGAAGGATACGAGCAGTACTTC

D gene: NA
J gene: TRBJ2-5
V gene: TRBV7-6
clone size: NA
CDR3 protein: CASSFAYLETQYF
CDR3 DNA: TGTGCCAGCAGCTTTGCCTATTTGGAGACCCAGTACTTC

D gene: NA
J gene: TRBJ1-1
V gene: TRBV27
clone size: NA
CDR3 protein: CASSFGGLNTEAFF
CDR3 DNA: TGTGCCAGCAGTTTCGGCGGCTTGAACACTGAAGCTTTCTTT

D gene: NA
J gene: TRBJ2-4
V gene: TRBV6-5
clone size: few
CDR3 protein: CASSSQVGDVRNIQYF
CDR3 DNA: TGTGCCAGCAGTTCCCAAGTGGGCGACGTTCGGAACATTCAGTACTTC

D gene: TRBD1
J gene: TRBJ1-4
V gene: TRBV7-8
clone size: NA
CDR3 protein: CASSGQGQGLVNEKLFF
CDR3 DNA: TGTGCCAGCAGCGGACAGGGACAGGGTCTCGTTAATGAAAAACTGTTTTTT

D gene: TRBD2
J gene: TRBJ2-7
V gene: TRBV9
clone size: NA
CDR3 protein: CASSPQTILAGTYEQYF
CDR3 DNA: TGTGCCAGCAGCCCTCAAACTATTCTAGCGGGGACCTACGAGCAGTACTTC

D gene: TRBD1
J gene: TRBJ1-2
V gene: TRBV27
clone size: NA
CDR3 protein: CASSFLGTASYGYTF
CDR3 DNA: TGTGCCAGCAGTTTCCTCGGGACAGCGAGCTATGGCTACACCTTC

D gene: NA
J gene: TRBJ1-2
V gene: TRBV12-3/TRBV12-4
clone size: NA
CDR3 protein: CASSLAGNYGYTF
CDR3 DNA: TGTGCCAGCAGTTTAGCCGGGAACTATGGCTACACCTTC

D gene: TRBD2
J gene: TRBJ2-2
V gene: TRBV9
clone size: once
CDR3 protein: CASSVFLAGGGNTGELFF
CDR3 DNA: TGTGCCAGCAGCGTATTTCTAGCGGGGGGTGGAAACACCGGGGAGCTGTTTTTT

D gene: NA
J gene: TRBJ1-2
V gene: TRBV5-1
clone size: NA
CDR3 protein: CASSLLFSAGVYGYTF
CDR3 DNA: TGCGCCAGCAGCTTGTTATTTTCAGCAGGGGTCTATGGCTACACCTTC

D gene: TRBD1
J gene: TRBJ1-2
V gene: TRBV5-1
clone size: NA
CDR3 protein: CASSGRQGLPETF
CDR3 DNA: TGCGCCAGCAGCGGACGACAGGGGCTTCCAGAGACCTTC

D gene: TRBD1
J gene: TRBJ2-5
V gene: TRBV5-1
clone size: NA
CDR3 protein: CASSRWTGRETQYF
CDR3 DNA: TGCGCCAGCAGCAGGTGGACAGGGCGGGAGACCCAGTACTTC

D gene: NA
J gene: TRBJ2-3
V gene: TRBV5-8
clone size: NA
CDR3 protein: CASSAGTASTDTQYF
CDR3 DNA: TGTGCCAGCAGCGCGGGGACAGCTAGCACAGATACGCAGTATTTT

D gene: NA
J gene: TRBJ2-4
V gene: TRBV6-1
clone size: once
CDR3 protein: CASSEEAEGPKNIQYF
CDR3 DNA: TGTGCCAGCAGTGAAGAGGCTGAGGGCCCTAAAAACATTCAGTACTTC

D gene: NA
J gene: TRBJ2-4
V gene: TRBV10-1
clone size: NA
CDR3 protein: CASSESSLLAKNIQYF
CDR3 DNA: TGCGCCAGCAGTGAGTCGAGCTTACTAGCCAAAAACATTCAGTACTTC

D gene: NA
J gene: TRBJ1-1
V gene: TRBV4-1
clone size: NA
CDR3 protein: CASSQDWQGGAEAFF
CDR3 DNA: TGCGCCAGCAGCCAAGATTGGCAGGGTGGGGCTGAAGCTTTCTTT

D gene: NA
J gene: TRBJ1-5
V gene: TRBV4-1
clone size: NA
CDR3 protein: CASSLYTTGEVSNQPQHF
CDR3 DNA: TGCGCCAGCAGCCTCTACACGACCGGGGAAGTGAGCAATCAGCCCCAGCATTTT

D gene: TRBD1
J gene: TRBJ2-1
V gene: TRBV3-1/TRBV3-2
clone size: NA
CDR3 protein: CASSSGTGAYNEQFF
CDR3 DNA: TGTGCCAGCAGCTCCGGGACAGGGGCCTACAATGAGCAGTTCTTC

D gene: TRBD2
J gene: TRBJ2-7
V gene: TRBV28
clone size: NA
CDR3 protein: CASSPGLAASYEQYF
CDR3 DNA: TGTGCCAGCAGTCCCGGACTAGCGGCGTCCTACGAGCAGTACTTC

D gene: TRBD1
J gene: TRBJ2-5
V gene: TRBV5-6
clone size: NA
CDR3 protein: CASSLVGDRETQYF
CDR3 DNA: TGTGCCAGCAGCTTGGTCGGGGACAGGGAGACCCAGTACTTC

D gene: TRBD1
J gene: TRBJ2-2
V gene: TRBV5-1
clone size: NA
CDR3 protein: CASSPSPGTGANTGELFF
CDR3 DNA: TGCGCCAGCAGCCCAAGTCCCGGGACAGGGGCGAACACCGGGGAGCTGTTTTTT